Described below is a single T cell receptor beta chain sequence and its context. Its target is unknown. The record originates from a study of blood T cells in healthy people across ages. The overall study: There was about one barcoded beta molecule captured by template switching per two T cells.

Donors were healthy Caucasian individuals from Russia aged about 6 to 95. Total RNA was isolated from each sample in quantities of at least 6 micrograms. Alongside a J-beta primer mix, a sample-barcoded 5' primer served in a second PCR lasting about 7 to 11 cycles. MiXCR was run by TCRdb on the 5' RACE reads, yielding one entry per CDR3 protein. The sample contains under 1 million distinct CDR3 sequences, around 43% of which appear only once. Whole-study findings and limits: More naive CD4+ cells and higher diversity marked long-lived donors relative to aged donors.

The CDR3 sequence is 16 residues long. CDR1 and CDR2 (germline): DFQATT, SNEGSKA (reference sequence). V was clipped by 0 bases and J by 7 bases; unmatched bases: 14. This sequence joins TRBV20-1 and TRBJ2-7; 8 nucleotides agree with TRBD2. The clonotype was recovered from a man aged 55-75 years in good health. Sequencing was carried out using blood. The CDR3: CSARDRGRGGLDEQYF. DNA for the CDR3: TGCAGTGCTAGAGATCGTGGACGGGGGGGCTTGGATGAGCAGTACTTC.